This is a list of T cell receptor beta chains from one sample in a study of blood T cell repertoires in COVID-19. Clones were read by immunoSEQ multiplex PCR, and TCRdb kept only the in-frame ones, dropping some. Here the sample spans approximately 150,000 clones, around 87% being singletons. The sequenced sample consisted of peripheral blood. These receptor sequences come from a man aged 45-65 years who had recovered from COVID-19. Both conserved end residues are part of each CDR3. Fields, in order: V gene, J gene, clone size, D gene, CDR3 protein, CDR3 DNA. The D gene is left open where the match is weak. Rows may omit the clone size; those that give it use once, few, many or a size class.

v_gene: TRBV7-8; j_gene: TRBJ1-1; abundance: .; d_gene: TRBD1; CDR3aa: CASSSEYIQGADEAFF; CDR3nt: TGTGCCAGCAGCTCCGAGTATATACAGGGGGCGGATGAAGCTTTCTTT
v_gene: TRBV10-3; j_gene: TRBJ1-5; abundance: once; d_gene: .; CDR3aa: CAISDTDSNQPQHF; CDR3nt: TGTGCCATCAGTGACACAGATAGCAATCAGCCCCAGCATTTT
v_gene: TRBV30; j_gene: TRBJ1-2; abundance: many; d_gene: .; CDR3aa: CAWSRGYYGYTF; CDR3nt: TGTGCCTGGAGTCGCGGGTACTATGGCTACACCTTC
v_gene: TRBV7-2; j_gene: TRBJ2-1; abundance: .; d_gene: TRBD2; CDR3aa: CASSSGLAVSSYNEQFF; CDR3nt: TGTGCCAGCAGTTCAGGACTAGCGGTGAGCTCCTACAATGAGCAGTTCTTC
v_gene: TRBV5-5; j_gene: TRBJ2-2; abundance: .; d_gene: .; CDR3aa: CASSFAGPDTGELFF; CDR3nt: TGTGCCAGCAGCTTCGCGGGGCCGGACACCGGGGAGCTGTTTTTT
v_gene: TRBV4-1; j_gene: TRBJ2-7; abundance: .; d_gene: TRBD1; CDR3aa: CASSQDLGHRDRDAEQYF; CDR3nt: TGCGCCAGCAGCCAAGATCTGGGGCACCGGGACAGGGATGCCGAGCAGTACTTC
v_gene: TRBV2; j_gene: TRBJ2-7; abundance: .; d_gene: TRBD1; CDR3aa: CASSLDRSSYEQYF; CDR3nt: TGTGCCAGCAGCCTGGACAGGAGCTCCTACGAGCAGTACTTC
v_gene: TRBV24-1; j_gene: TRBJ2-2; abundance: .; d_gene: .; CDR3aa: CATSDRRGRGTGELFF; CDR3nt: TGTGCCACCAGTGATCGTCGAGGGCGGGGCACCGGGGAGCTGTTTTTT
v_gene: TRBV19; j_gene: TRBJ2-5; abundance: .; d_gene: .; CDR3aa: CASSAPAGRAETQYF; CDR3nt: TGTGCCAGTAGTGCCCCCGCGGGACGGGCAGAGACCCAGTACTTC
v_gene: TRBV3-1/TRBV3-2; j_gene: TRBJ2-4; abundance: .; d_gene: .; CDR3aa: CASSGGSGDIQYF; CDR3nt: TGTGCCAGCAGTGGTGGATCGGGAGACATTCAGTACTTC
v_gene: TRBV3-1/TRBV3-2; j_gene: TRBJ2-4; abundance: .; d_gene: .; CDR3aa: CASSQRSWGGNIQYF; CDR3nt: TGTGCCAGCAGCCAACGAAGCTGGGGAGGTAACATTCAGTACTTC
v_gene: TRBV5-1; j_gene: TRBJ1-2; abundance: .; d_gene: TRBD1; CDR3aa: CASSLDDRVWDGYTF; CDR3nt: TGCGCCAGCAGCTTGGACGACAGGGTTTGGGATGGCTACACCTTC
v_gene: TRBV6-2/TRBV6-3; j_gene: TRBJ2-3; abundance: .; d_gene: TRBD2; CDR3aa: CASSSRRTSGFDDTQYF; CDR3nt: TGTGCCAGCAGTTCACGGAGGACTAGCGGCTTTGATGATACGCAGTATTTT
v_gene: TRBV4-3; j_gene: TRBJ2-2; abundance: .; d_gene: TRBD1; CDR3aa: CASSQGQGLSTGELFF; CDR3nt: TGCGCCAGCAGCCAAGGACAGGGCCTAAGCACCGGGGAGCTGTTTTTT
v_gene: TRBV30; j_gene: TRBJ1-1; abundance: .; d_gene: TRBD1; CDR3aa: CAWGDRGDTEAFF; CDR3nt: TGTGCCTGGGGTGACAGGGGAGACACTGAAGCTTTCTTT
v_gene: TRBV4-1; j_gene: TRBJ1-2; abundance: .; d_gene: TRBD1; CDR3aa: CASSQEWTGGYTF; CDR3nt: TGCGCCAGCAGCCAAGAATGGACAGGCGGCTACACCTTC
v_gene: TRBV9; j_gene: TRBJ1-6; abundance: .; d_gene: TRBD1; CDR3aa: CASSAQGSASPLHF; CDR3nt: TGTGCCAGCAGCGCACAGGGGAGTGCTTCACCCCTCCACTTT
v_gene: TRBV6-4; j_gene: TRBJ1-2; abundance: .; d_gene: TRBD1; CDR3aa: CASSDTHRQGTNGYTF; CDR3nt: TGTGCCAGCAGTGACACCCATAGACAGGGGACGAATGGCTACACCTTC
v_gene: TRBV29-1; j_gene: TRBJ2-1; abundance: .; d_gene: .; CDR3aa: CSAPGLPFF; CDR3nt: TGCAGCGCCCCGGGTTTACCCTTCTTC
v_gene: TRBV5-5; j_gene: TRBJ2-3; abundance: few; d_gene: TRBD2; CDR3aa: CASSRERTSGGTSKKYF; CDR3nt: TGTGCCAGCAGTAGGGAAAGGACTAGCGGGGGAACCTCAAAAAAGTATTTT
v_gene: TRBV12-1; j_gene: TRBJ1-5; abundance: once; d_gene: .; CDR3aa: CASSDGILSQPQHF; CDR3nt: TGTGCCAGCAGTGACGGGATCCTCAGTCAGCCCCAGCATTTT
v_gene: TRBV4-3; j_gene: TRBJ1-6; abundance: .; d_gene: .; CDR3aa: CASSQRGQGGSPLHF; CDR3nt: TGCGCCAGCAGCCAAAGGGGCCAGGGCGGTTCACCCCTCCACTTT
v_gene: TRBV6-2/TRBV6-3; j_gene: TRBJ2-7; abundance: few; d_gene: TRBD2; CDR3aa: CASSYSGGYYEQYF; CDR3nt: TGTGCCAGCAGTTATAGCGGGGGGTACTACGAGCAGTACTTC
v_gene: TRBV7-3; j_gene: TRBJ1-1; abundance: few; d_gene: .; CDR3aa: CASSYTANTEAFF; CDR3nt: TGTGCCAGCAGCTACACAGCAAACACTGAAGCTTTCTTT
v_gene: TRBV6-6; j_gene: TRBJ1-1; abundance: .; d_gene: .; CDR3aa: CASSYSAGSDTEAFF; CDR3nt: TGTGCCAGCAGTTACTCCGCAGGGTCGGACACTGAAGCTTTCTTT